The next 8 T cell receptor beta chains were all read from a single sample in a study of blood T cells in healthy people across ages. A J-beta primer mix and a sample-barcoded 5' primer were used in a second PCR of about 7 to 12 cycles. TCRdb fed the 5' RACE reads into MiXCR, producing one record per CDR3 protein. The repertoire includes 540,000 or so distinct CDR3 sequences, 45% to 55% of them detected once, and about 22% sits in the top ten. The specimen sequenced was blood. Receptor source: a man at least 80 years old in good health.

This clonotype was detected ten times or more. The CDR3 spells CASSSWTSGSRYEQYF. In DNA, the CDR3 is TGTGCCAGCAGTTCCTGGACTAGCGGGAGTCGGTACGAGCAGTACTTC. The rearrangement links TRBV6-5 to TRBJ2-7, with 13 bases matching TRBD2. CDR1 MNHEY and CDR2 SVGAGI come from the germline V gene. J was trimmed by 4 bases and V by 4 bases; bases with no gene match: 7. The CDR3 loop spans 16 amino acids.

The gene calls are TRBV20-1 and TRBJ1-6, with D tentatively TRBD1 (6 bases). This CDR3 has 11 amino acids. Germline CDR1 and CDR2: DFQATT and SNEGSKA (reference sequence). Trimming cost V 0 bases and J 15 bases, with 9 bases left between them. CDR3 bases: TGCAGTGCTAGAGAGACAGGTTTCCTCCACTTT. This sequence encodes CSARETGFLHF.

This clonotype was counted a few times. This chain links TRBV7-4 with TRBJ2-5; TRBD1 might be the D (5 bases). Near its end, the DNA agrees better with TRBJ2-7, so the J call may be wrong. Germline CDR1 SGHVT, CDR2 SQSDAQ. CDR3 size: 10 residues. The CDR3 reads CVRQGNEQYF. CDR3 coding DNA: TGTGTGAGGCAGGGCAACGAGCAGTACTTC.

V gene TRBV5-1 combines with J gene TRBJ2-7; 13 nucleotides match TRBD2. The CDR3 consists of 14 residues. Germline loops: CDR1 SGHRS, CDR2 YFSETQ. J was trimmed by 6 bases and V by 4 bases; bases with no gene match: 4. The CDR3 loop is CASSTGTSGIEQYF. DNA of the CDR3: TGCGCCAGCAGCACCGGGACTAGCGGGATCGAGCAGTACTTC.

The chain has TRBV12-3 or TRBV12-4 and TRBJ2-1; 8 nucleotides line up with TRBD2. The J segment lost 8 bases and the V segment lost 5 bases, leaving 8 bases of the junction unmatched. The CDR3 loop spans 14 amino acids. The CDR3 reads CASSPASGQYEQFF. The DNA for the CDR3 is TGTGCCAGCAGTCCTGCTAGCGGGCAATATGAGCAGTTCTTC.

A single count supports this clonotype. V is TRBV5-1 and J is TRBJ2-3; D assignment may be TRBD1 or TRBD2 (5 bases each). The V gene's germline CDR1 is SGHRS and CDR2 YFSETQ. V lost 1 base and J lost 4, with 13 bases in between. The CDR3 consists of 15 residues. The DNA of the CDR3 is TGCGCCAGCAGCTTGAGGCCAGGGACCTCAGATACGCAGTATTTT. Translating gives CASSLRPGTSDTQYF.

The rearrangement uses TRBV4-1 and TRBJ2-1, with TRBD2 matching over 7 bases. V trimming: 0 bases; J trimming: 4 bases; junction bases outside the gene matches: 9. This CDR3 is 17 amino acids long. Germline V gene sequence: CDR1 MGHRA, CDR2 YSYEKL. The CDR3 reads CASSQEGRAYQYNEQFF. The CDR3 nucleotides are TGCGCCAGCAGCCAAGAGGGGAGGGCTTACCAATACAATGAGCAGTTCTTC.

The rearrangement uses TRBV7-2 and TRBJ2-2; D gene ambiguous. V was clipped by 5 bases and J by 4 bases, with 14 bases between them. The CDR3 is 15 amino acids. CDR1 and CDR2 from the germline V gene are SGHTA and FQGNSA. CDR3 nucleotides: TGTGCCAGCAGCCCCGGCTGGCCGGGCACCGGGGAGCTGTTTTTT. It codes for CASSPGWPGTGELFF.